The rows below give T cell receptor beta chains drawn from one sample of a study of CD8+ T cells in alopecia areata. Assay used: immunoSEQ multiplex PCR; TCRdb lists only in-frame clones, some missing. The sample contains about 200,000 clones, approximately 57% of which appear only once. The specimen comprised CD4+ T cells sorted from blood, sampled at week 4, from a patient treated with tofacitinib. All receptors come from a human donor with alopecia areata. Both conserved end residues are part of each CDR3. The D gene is left open where the match is weak. Only part of the rows carry a size: once, few, many, or a class if the clone is expanded.

V	J	size	D	DNA	CDR3
TRBV27	TRBJ2-3	few	TRBD2	TGTGCCAGCAGTATCGGACTAGTTGCAGATACGCAGTATTTT	CASSIGLVADTQYF
TRBV4-1	TRBJ2-6	-	-	TGCGCCAGCAGCCGCGCCGGAGGTGGGGCCAACGTCCTGACTTTC	CASSRAGGGANVLTF
TRBV18	TRBJ1-3	-	-	TGTGCCAGCTCACCTGATACGTCCTCTGGAAACACCATATATTTT	CASSPDTSSGNTIYF
TRBV4-3	TRBJ1-2	-	-	TGCGCCAGCAGCCAAGATCGGAACATAGCCTATGGCTACACCTTC	CASSQDRNIAYGYTF
TRBV11-2	TRBJ2-3	-	TRBD2	TGTGCCAGCAGCTTATCGGGTCCGGGGGGGCAGTATTTT	CASSLSGPGGQYF
TRBV7-6	TRBJ2-3	few	-	TGTGCCAGCAGCCCTCAAACGCCGAGAGGCACAGATACGCAGTATTTT	CASSPQTPRGTDTQYF
TRBV29-1	TRBJ2-7	few	-	TGCAGCGTTGAAAGGCCGGGGACCTACGAGCAGTACTTC	CSVERPGTYEQYF
TRBV29-1	TRBJ2-5	few	TRBD2	TGCAGCGTCCAAGGGGAGGGGGAGACCCAGTACTTC	CSVQGEGETQYF
TRBV29-1	TRBJ2-2	-	TRBD2	TGCAGCGTGCTAGCGGGGGGACTAAACACCGGGGAGCTGTTTTTT	CSVLAGGLNTGELFF
TRBV6-1	TRBJ1-6	few	-	TGTGCCAGCAGTGATCGAGGATCGAATTCACCCCTCCACTTT	CASSDRGSNSPLHF
TRBV19	TRBJ1-1	-	-	TGTGCCAGTAGTCCGGGGATCGCTAGCGAAGCTTTCTTT	CASSPGIASEAFF
TRBV13	TRBJ1-2	-	TRBD1	TGTGCCAGCAGCCTACGCTCGGGAGGGGGCTTCTATGGCTACACCTTC	CASSLRSGGGFYGYTF
TRBV7-2	TRBJ2-7	-	-	TGTGCCAGCAGCCCCCCAACGCGGGACTACGAGCAGTACTTC	CASSPPTRDYEQYF
TRBV7-2	TRBJ2-3	few	TRBD1	TGTGCCAGCAGCTTGGGGGCGACAGGGTCATGGGTCACAGATACGCAGTATTTT	CASSLGATGSWVTDTQYF
TRBV4-1	TRBJ2-1	few	-	TGCGCCAGCAGCTTCACGACATCAAGTGCGCAGTTCTTC	CASSFTTSSAQFF
TRBV27	TRBJ2-7	-	TRBD1	TGTGCCAGCAGGATAACAGGGGCTAAAACCTACGAGCAGTACTTC	CASRITGAKTYEQYF
TRBV20-1	TRBJ2-7	few	-	TGCAGTGCTAGCCGCCAGTACGAGCAGTACTTC	CSASRQYEQYF
TRBV29-1	TRBJ1-2	-	TRBD1	TGCAGCGGGTCAGGGGGCAACTATGGCTACACCTTC	CSGSGGNYGYTF
TRBV25-1	TRBJ1-5	few	TRBD1	TGTGCCAGCAGTGATCCGACAGGGAATCAGCCCCAGCATTTT	CASSDPTGNQPQHF
TRBV11-2	TRBJ1-2	-	TRBD1	TGTGCCAGCAGAGACAGGGAATGGGGCTACACCTTC	CASRDREWGYTF
TRBV29-1	TRBJ2-7	-	-	TGCAGCGTTGATTTGGGTTACGAGCAGTACTTC	CSVDLGYEQYF
TRBV19	TRBJ1-1	few	-	TGTGCCAGTATTAGCCGTTCGATCGACACTGAAGCTTTCTTT	CASISRSIDTEAFF
TRBV2	TRBJ2-7	few	-	TGTGCCAGCAGCCCTGACAGGCGAGACTACGAGCAGTACTTC	CASSPDRRDYEQYF
TRBV4-3	TRBJ2-7	few	TRBD2	TGCGCCAGCAGCCAAGATGCTAGCGGGGTCTCCTACGAGCAGTACTTC	CASSQDASGVSYEQYF
TRBV6-1	TRBJ1-5	-	TRBD1	TGTGCCAGCACCGAGGACAGGAATCAGCCCCAGCATTTT	CASTEDRNQPQHF
TRBV30	TRBJ2-7	-	TRBD1	TGTGCCTGGAGCGCAGGGGGCTACGAGCAGTACTTC	CAWSAGGYEQYF
TRBV5-1	TRBJ2-7	-	-	TGCGCCAGCAGCCTGGACGCCAACTCCTACGAGCAGTACTTC	CASSLDANSYEQYF
TRBV18	TRBJ2-2	-	-	TGTGCCAGCTCACCGAGGGCGATGGGGGTGAACACCGGGGAGCTGTTTTTT	CASSPRAMGVNTGELFF
TRBV7-2	TRBJ1-4	-	-	TGTGCCAGCAGCTTTGGAGGGGCCCGCCAGGAAAAACTGTTTTTT	CASSFGGARQEKLFF
TRBV5-1	TRBJ2-7	few	TRBD1	TGCGCCAGCAGCTTGGCCGGGACAGCGGAGTACGAGCAGTACTTC	CASSLAGTAEYEQYF
TRBV29-1	TRBJ1-4	-	TRBD1	TGCAGCGTTGAAGATTCCACAGGGGCTAATGAAAAACTGTTTTTT	CSVEDSTGANEKLFF
TRBV7-9	TRBJ2-4	-	TRBD1	TGTGCCAGCAGACCTAAGAGGGGGCCTCAGACCAAAAACATTCAGTACTTC	CASRPKRGPQTKNIQYF
TRBV7-9	TRBJ2-7	-	TRBD2	TGTGCCAGCAGCTTATCGGGACTAGCGGGGCCTAACTACGAGCAGTACTTC	CASSLSGLAGPNYEQYF
TRBV5-1	TRBJ1-6	-	-	TGCGCCAGCAGCTTTACAACGAGCGGGGATTCACCCCTCCACTTT	CASSFTTSGDSPLHF
TRBV19	TRBJ1-2	-	-	TGTGCCAGTAGTATCGATCGGAGGGGGGAAGGCTACACCTTC	CASSIDRRGEGYTF
TRBV27	TRBJ2-3	-	TRBD2	TGTGCCAGCAAATATGGCGGGGGGGCCACAGATACGCAGTATTTT	CASKYGGGATDTQYF
TRBV4-2	TRBJ2-1	-	-	TGTGCCAGCAGCCAAGATCAACAGGGGAGGAATGAGCAGTTCTTC	CASSQDQQGRNEQFF
TRBV25-1	TRBJ1-2	-	-	TGTGCCAGCAGTGGTTTAGATGGCTACACCTTC	CASSGLDGYTF
TRBV29-1	TRBJ2-1	-	TRBD2	TGCAGCGTTGGGCTAGCGGGGGGATTCTCCTACAATGAGCAGTTCTTC	CSVGLAGGFSYNEQFF
TRBV5-1	TRBJ2-2	many	-	TGCGCCAGCAGAGGGGAGGCGAACACCGGGGAGCTGTTTTTT	CASRGEANTGELFF
TRBV30	TRBJ1-1	-	-	TGTGCCTGGAGTGCGGCAGTACGGGGTGAAGCTTTCTTT	CAWSAAVRGEAFF
TRBV4-3	TRBJ1-4	-	-	TGCGCCAGCAGCCAAGAGCAGGGAGGAGTACGTGAAAAACTGTTTTTT	CASSQEQGGVREKLFF
TRBV29-1	TRBJ2-3	few	TRBD1	TGCAGCGTGGGACCACAGGGGACCTTCACAGATACGCAGTATTTT	CSVGPQGTFTDTQYF
TRBV30	TRBJ1-4	-	-	TGTGCCCTCTCGGGTTTTAAGGCTGAAAAACTGTTTTTT	CALSGFKAEKLFF
TRBV5-1	TRBJ1-2	-	-	TGCGCCAGCAGCTTCGACCAGTATGGCTACACCTTC	CASSFDQYGYTF
TRBV29-1	TRBJ2-7	-	-	TGCAGCGTTGTCCCCGAGAGGGGTAGGACCTACGAGCAGTACTTC	CSVVPERGRTYEQYF
TRBV2	TRBJ1-1	-	-	TGTGCCAGCAGGGAGGGGTGGAACACTGAAGCTTTCTTT	CASREGWNTEAFF
TRBV4-3	TRBJ1-2	-	-	TGCGCCAGCAGCCGAACAGGTGGGGTCGGACACTATGGCTACACCTTC	CASSRTGGVGHYGYTF
TRBV18	TRBJ1-2	-	-	TGTGCCAGCTCACCACCAATAGGGAGAAACTATGGCTACACCTTC	CASSPPIGRNYGYTF
TRBV6-1	TRBJ1-5	few	-	TGTGCCAGCCTTCAGTCAGAACAGCCCCAGCATTTT	CASLQSEQPQHF
TRBV15	TRBJ2-1	-	-	TGTGCCACCAGCAGAGAGGGAAATGAGCAGTTCTTC	CATSREGNEQFF
TRBV6-6	TRBJ2-3	few	TRBD2	TGTGCCAGCAGACCAAGCGGGGTCCCCACAGATACGCAGTATTTT	CASRPSGVPTDTQYF
TRBV27	TRBJ1-6	-	TRBD1	TGTGCCAGCAGTCTTACAGGGGTTAACTCACCCCTCCACTTT	CASSLTGVNSPLHF
TRBV14	TRBJ2-1	-	TRBD1	TGTGCCAGCAGCTTCCGGGACAGGGGAAATGAGCAGTTCTTC	CASSFRDRGNEQFF
TRBV13	TRBJ2-7	-	-	TGTGCCAGCAGCACCGGCCGCTACGAGCAGTACTTC	CASSTGRYEQYF
TRBV30	TRBJ1-1	-	-	TGTGCCTGGAGTGTAAGTCCCGTACCAGCAAACACTGAAGCTTTCTTT	CAWSVSPVPANTEAFF
TRBV7-7	TRBJ2-3	-	TRBD1	TGTGCCAGCAGCTCCGGGACAGGGGTGACAGATACGCAGTATTTT	CASSSGTGVTDTQYF